These 5 T cell receptor beta chains originate from one sample sequenced in a study of blood T cell repertoires in COVID-19. The repertoire was sequenced with immunoSEQ multiplex PCR; TCRdb's copy has only in-frame clones and lacks some. The table records some 72,000 clones, approximately 84% of them present only once. Sequenced: peripheral blood. These receptors all stem from a man in his fifties with COVID-19, enrolled during active disease.

The V and J genes are TRBV6-1 and TRBJ1-6; TRBD1 is a possible D gene (5 bases). V lost 7 bases, J lost 10 bases, and 20 bases lay in between. Germline V gene sequence: CDR1 MNHNS, CDR2 SASEGT. This CDR3 comprises 15 residues. The CDR3 DNA reads TGTGCCAGCACCCAACCACAGGCAAGACGGTCACCCCTCCACTTT. This translates into CASTQPQARRSPLHF.

The chain combines TRBV4-1 with TRBJ2-5; 11 bases line up with TRBD2. Germline V gene lookup returns CDR1 MGHRA and CDR2 YSYEKL. Losses at the gene ends were 0 bases for V and 5 bases for J; bases not matched to a gene: 2. The CDR3 has 15 amino acids. The CDR3 region is CASSQDSGRGETQYF. The CDR3 DNA is TGCGCCAGCAGCCAAGATAGCGGGAGGGGGGAGACCCAGTACTTC.

This chain connects TRBV21-1 to TRBJ2-5; the table calls TRBD2, which could not be checked here. TRBV21-1 is marked as a pseudogene. The CDR3 has 15 amino acids. The CDR3 region has the DNA TGTGCCAGCCCAGGGAGGGGATGGTACCAAGAGACCCAGTACTTC. Amino acids: CASPGRGWYQETQYF.

This clone was counted between two and nine times. The rearrangement uses TRBV5-1 and TRBJ2-2; 7 bases line up with TRBD2. Germline V CDR1 and CDR2: SGHRS, YFSETQ. The V segment lost 3 bases and the J segment 2 bases; nucleotides outside the gene matches: 19. The CDR3 runs 20 residues. The chain's CDR3 is CASSSPRLASLTSNTGELFF. The CDR3 DNA reads as TGCGCCAGCAGCTCGCCGCGACTAGCTTCTCTAACGTCTAACACCGGGGAGCTGTTTTTT.

J is TRBJ2-2 and V is TRBV7-9; D remains unclear. Germline loops: CDR1 SEHNR, CDR2 FQNEAQ (reference sequence). V lost 5 bases, J lost 5 bases, and 6 bases lay in between. CDR3 length: 12 residues. This CDR3 reads CASSLRTGELFF. The CDR3 nucleotides read TGTGCCAGCAGCCTCAGGACCGGGGAGCTGTTTTTT.